This T cell receptor beta chain is from a study of OX40 agonist ivuxolimab in advanced cancers. After removal of 6 bases from V and 5 bases from J, the junction contained 8 bases not matched to a gene. In germline, CDR1 is LNHDA, CDR2 SQIVND (reference sequence). The CDR3 sequence is 15 residues long. As concerns this clone: Its antigen remains unidentified.

Profiling relied on immunoSEQ multiplex PCR, and the TCRdb table lists in-frame clones only, not all of them. The top ten clones hold 21% of a sample with some 44,000 clones, around 83% of them seen once. Whole-study findings and limits: Both blood CD4+ and CD8+ T cells showed clonal growth by week 6 at 0.1 to 3.0 mg/kg.

The starting material was CD4+ or CD8+ T cells sorted from blood, obtained in a trial of the OX40 agonist ivuxolimab. This chain uses TRBV19 with TRBJ1-4, with 8 bases fitting TRBD1. The TCR was taken from an adult with an advanced solid tumor such as melanoma, head and neck, liver or kidney cancer. In DNA, the CDR3 is TGTGCCAGTAGCCTGGAGGGACAGGCAAATGAAAAACTGTTTTTT. Protein product: CASSLEGQANEKLFF.